The present T cell receptor beta chain was sequenced within a study of T cell responses to AZD1222 COVID-19 vaccine. Study in general: Doses given second, at about 4 or about 12 weeks, were pooled.

The study, taken as a whole, reports: The peak T cell response came first, and repertoires were sampled only after it. Clonal diversity was possibly underestimated; the donors were predominantly white British and more often female.

Measured with immunoSEQ multiplex PCR; TCRdb has only the in-frame clones, and not every one. This sample carries 110,000 or so clones, approximately 90% of them seen once, and the ten largest clones take roughly 7%. Germline assignment: CDR1 SGHTS and CDR2 YDEGEE. The CDR3 extends over 15 amino acids. Trimming took 4 bases from V and 7 from J, leaving 15 bases between them. This clone was seen a single time. Its specificity is unknown. This chain uses TRBV5-8 with TRBJ1-6; the D is unclear. The TCR comes from an adult in good health. The sample in question was peripheral blood, obtained on day 0 of AZD1222 vaccination. DNA for the CDR3: TGTGCCAGCAGCCCCGGCGTGGGCCCGAATTCACCCCTCCACTTT. It translates to CASSPGVGPNSPLHF.